This T cell receptor (beta chain) was sequenced for a study of low-dose radiotherapy and immunotherapy resistance in tumors. Study context: The study delivered 0.5 Gy per fraction every 2 weeks to Cohort 1, totaling 6.5 Gy. Patients took 300 mg oral aspirin daily for four cycles from cycle 1 day 1.

This clonotype was observed at least ten times. The time point here: before trial treatment. Both TCRalpha and TCRbeta chains were reverse transcribed with V-gene-specific primers. PCR amplification of the TCRs was performed with Phusion for 20 PCR cycles, and it relied on a constant-region primer together with a V-primer adapter. The authors amplified isolated mRNA by in vitro transcription. Using its own MiXCR run on the reads, TCRdb lists one record per CDR3 protein. Of some 82,000 distinct CDR3 sequences in the sample, 15% to 20% were seen once. V was cut by 5 bases and J by 4 bases, with 14 bases left in between. Germline V lookup: CDR1 MDHEN, CDR2 SYDVKM. The CDR3 extends over 14 amino acids.

The sequence was obtained from a male donor with prostate cancer. The rearrangement uses TRBV28 and TRBJ2-5; D is perhaps TRBD2 (6 bases). This specimen was PBMCs, taken before treatment. The CDR3 region is CASSPIGGLETQYF. The DNA of the CDR3 is TGTGCCAGCAGTCCTATCGGGGGTCTAGAGACCCAGTACTTC.